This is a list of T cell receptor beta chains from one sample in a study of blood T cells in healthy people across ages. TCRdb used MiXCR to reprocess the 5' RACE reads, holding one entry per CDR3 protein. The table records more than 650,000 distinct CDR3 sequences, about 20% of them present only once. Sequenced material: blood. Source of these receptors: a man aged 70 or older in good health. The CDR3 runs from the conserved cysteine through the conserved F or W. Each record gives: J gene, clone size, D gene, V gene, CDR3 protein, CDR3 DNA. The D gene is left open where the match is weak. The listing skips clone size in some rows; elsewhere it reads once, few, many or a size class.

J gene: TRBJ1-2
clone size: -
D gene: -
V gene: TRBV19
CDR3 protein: CASAELADYGYTF
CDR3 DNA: TGTGCCAGCGCCGAGCTCGCAGACTATGGCTACACCTTC

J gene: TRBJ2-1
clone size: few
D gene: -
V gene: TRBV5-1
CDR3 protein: CASSLVWGNNEQFF
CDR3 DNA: TGCGCCAGCAGCTTGGTTTGGGGGAACAATGAGCAGTTCTTC

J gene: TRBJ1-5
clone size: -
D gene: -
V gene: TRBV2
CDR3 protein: CASSSGTKSNQPQHF
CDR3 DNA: TGTGCCAGCAGTTCCGGGACAAAAAGCAATCAGCCCCAGCATTTT

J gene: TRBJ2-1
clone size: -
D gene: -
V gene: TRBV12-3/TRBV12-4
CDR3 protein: CASSLESGYNEQFF
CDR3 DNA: TGTGCCAGCAGTTTAGAATCGGGATACAATGAGCAGTTCTTC

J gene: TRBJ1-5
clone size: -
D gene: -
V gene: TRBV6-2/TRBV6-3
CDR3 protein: CASSQIDSNQPQHF
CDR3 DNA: TGTGCCAGCTCACAGATTGATAGCAATCAGCCCCAGCATTTT

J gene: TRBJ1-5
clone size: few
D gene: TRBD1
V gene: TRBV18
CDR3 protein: CASSPETGDQPQHF
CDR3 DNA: TGTGCCAGCTCACCAGAGACAGGGGATCAGCCCCAGCATTTT

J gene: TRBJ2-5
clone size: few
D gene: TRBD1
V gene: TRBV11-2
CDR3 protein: CASSLVTGTVLQETQYF
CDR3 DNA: TGTGCCAGCAGCTTAGTTACCGGGACAGTACTTCAAGAGACCCAGTACTTC

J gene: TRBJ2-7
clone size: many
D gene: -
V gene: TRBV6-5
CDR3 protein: CASSYSGSRAYEQYF
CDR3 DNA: TGTGCCAGCAGTTACTCGGGAAGTAGGGCCTACGAGCAGTACTTC

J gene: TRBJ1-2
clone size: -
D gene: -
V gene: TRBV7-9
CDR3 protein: CASSPLMGGYTF
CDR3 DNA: TGTGCCAGCAGCCCACTCATGGGGGGCTACACCTTC

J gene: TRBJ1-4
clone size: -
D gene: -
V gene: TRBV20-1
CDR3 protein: CSARDQRAGQLNEKLFF
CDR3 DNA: TGCAGTGCTAGAGATCAGAGGGCAGGACAGCTTAATGAAAAACTGTTTTTT

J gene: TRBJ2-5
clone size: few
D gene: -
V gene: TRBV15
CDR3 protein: CATSRDRSRETQYF
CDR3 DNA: TGTGCCACCAGCAGAGATAGGTCGAGGGAGACCCAGTACTTC

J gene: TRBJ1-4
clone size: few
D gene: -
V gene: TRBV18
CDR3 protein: CASSPQEGEKLFF
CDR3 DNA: TGTGCCAGCTCACCACAAGAGGGCGAAAAACTGTTTTTT

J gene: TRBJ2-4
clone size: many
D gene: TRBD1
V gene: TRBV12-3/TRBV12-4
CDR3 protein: CASNPGTVGNIQYF
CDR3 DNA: TGTGCCAGCAACCCCGGGACAGTCGGGAACATTCAGTACTTC

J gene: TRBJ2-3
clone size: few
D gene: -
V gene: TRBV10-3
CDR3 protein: CAISDAGATDTQYF
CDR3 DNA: TGTGCCATCAGTGACGCAGGGGCGACGGATACGCAGTATTTT

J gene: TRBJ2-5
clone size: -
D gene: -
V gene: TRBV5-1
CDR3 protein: CASSLSPGERQETQYF
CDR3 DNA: TGCGCCAGCAGCTTGAGTCCAGGAGAGCGGCAAGAGACCCAGTACTTC

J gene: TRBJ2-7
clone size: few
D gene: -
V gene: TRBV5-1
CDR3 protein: CASSLATRPGTYEQYF
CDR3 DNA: TGCGCCAGCAGCTTGGCGACACGACCGGGGACCTACGAGCAGTACTTC

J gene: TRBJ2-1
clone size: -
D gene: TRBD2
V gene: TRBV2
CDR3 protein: CASSARRGSDNEQFF
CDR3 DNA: TGTGCCAGCAGTGCTAGGCGCGGGAGCGACAATGAGCAGTTCTTC

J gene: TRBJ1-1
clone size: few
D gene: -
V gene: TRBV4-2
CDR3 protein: CASSQDRGDTEAFF
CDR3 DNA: TGTGCCAGCAGCCAAGATCGGGGGGACACTGAAGCTTTCTTT

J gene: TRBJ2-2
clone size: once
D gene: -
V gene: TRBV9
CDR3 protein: CANSVGALSTGELFF
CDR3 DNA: TGTGCCAACAGCGTCGGGGCCCTGAGCACCGGGGAGCTGTTTTTT

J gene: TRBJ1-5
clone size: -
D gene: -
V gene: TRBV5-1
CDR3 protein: CASSPGPQLHQPQHF
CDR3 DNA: TGCGCCAGCAGCCCCGGCCCTCAACTTCATCAGCCCCAGCATTTT

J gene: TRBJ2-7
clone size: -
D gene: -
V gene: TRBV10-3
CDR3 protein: CAISVGAGLTDGEQYF
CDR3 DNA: TGTGCCATCAGTGTCGGGGCGGGGCTGACAGATGGAGAGCAGTACTTC

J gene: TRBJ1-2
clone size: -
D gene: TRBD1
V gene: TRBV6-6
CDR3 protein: CASSRSDRGNGYTF
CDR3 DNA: TGTGCCAGCAGCCGATCGGACAGGGGGAATGGCTACACCTTC

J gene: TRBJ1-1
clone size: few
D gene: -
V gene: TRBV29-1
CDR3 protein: CSVRGGTEAFF
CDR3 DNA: TGCAGTGTCAGGGGTGGCACTGAAGCTTTCTTT

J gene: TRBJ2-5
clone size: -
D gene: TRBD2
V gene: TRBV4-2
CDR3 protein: CASSQAPGLAGEETQYF
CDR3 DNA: TGTGCCAGCAGCCAAGCCCCCGGACTAGCGGGGGAAGAGACCCAGTACTTC

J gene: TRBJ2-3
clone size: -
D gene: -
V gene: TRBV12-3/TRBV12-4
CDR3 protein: CTSSRFPQDTQYF
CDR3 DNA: TGTACCAGCAGTAGATTCCCCCAAGATACGCAGTATTTT

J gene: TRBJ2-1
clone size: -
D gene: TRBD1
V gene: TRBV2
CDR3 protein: CASSEITGQSNEQFF
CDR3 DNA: TGTGCCAGCAGTGAAATCACGGGACAGTCCAATGAGCAGTTCTTC

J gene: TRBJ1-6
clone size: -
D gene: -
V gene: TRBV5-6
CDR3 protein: CASRRGQINSPLHF
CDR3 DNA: TGTGCCAGCAGACGAGGACAGATTAATTCACCCCTCCACTTT

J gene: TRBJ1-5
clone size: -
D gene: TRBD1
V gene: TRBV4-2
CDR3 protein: CASSQVVGDRGLYSNQPQHF
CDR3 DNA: TGTGCCAGCAGCCAAGTAGTCGGGGACAGGGGTCTATATAGCAATCAGCCCCAGCATTTT

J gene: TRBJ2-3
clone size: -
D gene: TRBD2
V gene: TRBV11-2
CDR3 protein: CASSLPISGRGTDTQYF
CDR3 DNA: TGTGCCAGCAGCTTACCCATTAGCGGGAGAGGAACAGATACGCAGTATTTT

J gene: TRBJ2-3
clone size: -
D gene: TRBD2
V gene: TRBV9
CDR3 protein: CASSQRTSGTTDTQYF
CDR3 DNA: TGTGCCAGCAGCCAAAGGACTAGCGGGACCACAGATACGCAGTATTTT

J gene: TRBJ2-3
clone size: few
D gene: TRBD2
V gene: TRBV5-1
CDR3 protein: CASSQDLLAGGPVPDTDTQYF
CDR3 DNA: TGCGCCAGCAGTCAGGACCTACTAGCGGGAGGGCCAGTACCCGACACAGATACGCAGTATTTT

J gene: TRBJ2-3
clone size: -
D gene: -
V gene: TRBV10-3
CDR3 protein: CAFRPQSTDTQYF
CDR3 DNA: TGTGCCTTTAGGCCGCAGAGCACAGATACGCAGTATTTT

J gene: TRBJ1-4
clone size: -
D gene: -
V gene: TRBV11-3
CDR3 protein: CTSSLRGAGEKLFF
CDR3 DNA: TGTACCAGCAGCTTACGGGGCGCCGGCGAAAAACTGTTTTTT

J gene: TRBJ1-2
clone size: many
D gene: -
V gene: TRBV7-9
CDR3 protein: CASSLAEGGYTF
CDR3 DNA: TGTGCCAGCAGCTTAGCGGAGGGAGGCTACACCTTC

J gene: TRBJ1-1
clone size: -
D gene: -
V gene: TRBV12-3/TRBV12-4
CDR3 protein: CASSLGDTGFYTEAFF
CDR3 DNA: TGTGCCAGCAGCTTAGGGGACACTGGGTTTTACACTGAAGCTTTCTTT

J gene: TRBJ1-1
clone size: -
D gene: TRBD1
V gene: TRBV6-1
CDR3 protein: CASSEAGTGKAFF
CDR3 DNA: TGTGCCAGCAGTGAAGCCGGGACAGGGAAAGCTTTCTTT

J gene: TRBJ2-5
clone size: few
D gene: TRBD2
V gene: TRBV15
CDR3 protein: CATSRSTSGALRETQYF
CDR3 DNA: TGTGCCACCAGCAGATCGACTAGCGGGGCGCTTCGGGAGACCCAGTACTTC

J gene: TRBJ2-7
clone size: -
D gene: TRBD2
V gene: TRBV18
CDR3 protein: CASSPPLGGNYEQYF
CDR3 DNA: TGTGCCAGCTCACCTCCGCTCGGGGGGAACTACGAGCAGTACTTC

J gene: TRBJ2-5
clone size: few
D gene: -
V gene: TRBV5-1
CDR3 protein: CASSLGQSMETQYF
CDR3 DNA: TGCGCCAGCAGCTTGGGACAGTCCATGGAGACCCAGTACTTC

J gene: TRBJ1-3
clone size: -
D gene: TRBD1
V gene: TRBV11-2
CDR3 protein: CASSLTTTGTGSGNTIYF
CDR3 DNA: TGTGCCAGCAGCCTAACTACAACCGGGACAGGCTCTGGAAACACCATATATTTT

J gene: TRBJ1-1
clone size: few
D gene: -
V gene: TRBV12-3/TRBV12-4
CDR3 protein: CASSFNSENTEAFF
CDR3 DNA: TGTGCCAGCAGTTTCAACAGCGAGAACACTGAAGCTTTCTTT